Detailed here is one T cell receptor beta chain. Clones were sequenced by immunoSEQ multiplex PCR, and TCRdb holds only the in-frame ones, with some missing. This sample has under 200,000 clones, with over 80% found just once. This CDR3 spans 12 amino acids. The ends were cut back, 1 base at V and 5 bases at J, with 6 bases in the middle. Germline V gives CDR1 SGHDN, CDR2 FVKESK. This entry is derived from a study of T cell responses to AZD1222 COVID-19 vaccine. Sequences were derived from peripheral blood, sampled on day 0 of AZD1222 vaccination. The origin of this receptor is an adult in good health. The chain combines TRBV14 with TRBJ2-7; D call uncertain. The CDR3: CASSQVVNEQYF. DNA for the CDR3: TGTGCCAGCAGCCAAGTTGTCAACGAGCAGTACTTC.